The next 9 T cell receptor beta chains were all read from a single sample in a study of early T cells in non-severe SARS-CoV-2 infection. TCRdb passed the 5' RACE reads through MiXCR, listing each CDR3 protein once. The sample has roughly 70,000 distinct CDR3 sequences, roughly 13% seen once. The sequencing input was whole blood. The receptors were sampled from an adult who was a healthcare worker with PCR-confirmed SARS-CoV-2 infection or an uninfected control (not recorded which).

This clonotype was detected a few times. The genes are TRBV18 and TRBJ2-1; no clear D. This CDR3 has 11 amino acids. V lost 3 bases, J lost 5 bases, and 2 bases lay in between. Germline loops: CDR1 KGHSH, CDR2 LQKENI. The CDR3 sequence is CASSPHNEQFF. CDR3 bases: TGTGCCAGCTCACCTCACAATGAGCAGTTCTTC.

This clonotype was seen many times. V usage is TRBV19 and J usage is TRBJ2-1; a possible D gene is TRBD1 (5 bases). The V gene's germline CDR1 is LNHDA and CDR2 SQIVND (reference sequence). V dropped 0 bases and J dropped 4 bases, with 13 bases sitting between them. CDR3 size: 16 residues. The chain's CDR3 is CASSIDRQGSYNEQFF. In nucleotides, the CDR3 is TGTGCCAGTAGTATAGATCGCCAGGGTTCATACAATGAGCAGTTCTTC.

This clonotype was seen at least ten times. The rearrangement uses TRBV6-2 or TRBV6-3 and TRBJ2-2, with D maybe TRBD2 (6 bases). The CDR3 consists of 16 residues. Trimming stripped 7 bases from V and 4 bases from J, with 19 bases between. Germline assignment: CDR1 MNHEY and CDR2 SVGEGT. CDR3 nucleotides: TGTGCCAGCACCCCCGGTATCGGGGGAAGCACCGGGGAGCTGTTTTTT. Amino acid sequence: CASTPGIGGSTGELFF.

This clonotype showed up many times. J is TRBJ2-2 and V is TRBV6-2 or TRBV6-3, with D possibly TRBD2 on 5 matching bases. The CDR3 consists of 12 residues. V shed 10 bases and J shed 3 bases, with 9 bases lying between them. Germline loops: CDR1 MNHEY, CDR2 SVGEGT. The CDR3 region is CAIRGYTGELFF. The CDR3 coding sequence is TGTGCCATCCGGGGTTACACCGGGGAGCTGTTTTTT.

This clonotype was seen just once. J is TRBJ1-4 and V is TRBV28, with D possibly TRBD1 on 6 matching bases. V lost 3 bases and J 6 bases, leaving 14 bases between the germline ends. This CDR3 contains 15 residues. The V gene's germline CDR1 is MDHEN and CDR2 SYDVKM. This CDR3 reads CASSFLTGVDEKLFF. As DNA, the CDR3 is TGTGCCAGCAGTTTCTTGACAGGAGTTGATGAAAAACTGTTTTTT. Drawing the rest from reference TRBV28 and TRBJ1-4, the complete variable domain is DVKVTQSSRYLVKRTGEKVFLECVQDMDHENMFWYRQDPGLGLRLIYFSYDVKMKEKGDIPEGYSVSREKKERFSLILESASTNQTSMYLCASSFLTGVDEKLFFGSGTQLSVL.

V gene TRBV6-1 combines with J gene TRBJ2-3; 8 bases match TRBD2. The CDR3 runs 15 residues. J was trimmed by 3 bases and V by 6 bases; bases with no gene match: 8. The germline CDR1 and CDR2 sequences are MNHNS and SASEGT. The CDR3: CASRLSGIATDTQYF. The CDR3, as DNA: TGTGCCAGCAGACTTAGCGGGATTGCGACAGATACGCAGTATTTT.

This clonotype was observed a few times. V gene TRBV28 combines with J gene TRBJ2-7, with 9 bases lining up with TRBD2. CDR3 size: 14 residues. V lost 10 bases and J lost 2; bases outside the gene matches: 9. Germline V gives CDR1 MDHEN, CDR2 SYDVKM. The CDR3 protein is CATRAGGPAYEQYF. For the CDR3, the DNA is TGTGCCACCCGGGCGGGAGGGCCCGCCTACGAGCAGTACTTC.

The J gene is TRBJ2-1, the V gene TRBV5-8; no reliable D call. CDR3 length: 15 amino acids. The V end lost 4 bases, the J end lost 0 bases, and 11 bases lay between the germline ends. CDR1 SGHTS and CDR2 YDEGEE come from the germline V gene. The CDR3 loop reads CASSPGQVSYNEQFF. Here the CDR3 DNA reads TGTGCCAGCAGCCCGGGCCAGGTCTCCTACAATGAGCAGTTCTTC.

This clonotype was picked up a small number of times. The rearrangement uses TRBV20-1 and TRBJ1-6, with TRBD1 matching over 7 bases. J was trimmed by 7 bases and V by 6 bases; bases with no gene match: 6. CDR3 length: 13 residues. CDR1 and CDR2 from the germline V gene are DFQATT and SNEGSKA (reference sequence). The CDR3 loop is CSATGTANSPLHF. The CDR3 DNA is TGCAGTGCAACCGGGACAGCGAATTCACCCCTCCACTTT.